A selection of T cell receptor beta chains follows, all from one sample in a study of cytomegalovirus exposure and HLA in healthy donors. The data were produced by immunoSEQ multiplex PCR, yet TCRdb's version contains in-frame clones alone and is incomplete. The sample lists roughly 150,000 clones, about 90% occurring once. The sequenced material came from PBMCs. The receptors originated from a woman aged 25 to 39 in good health and CMV-seronegative. The conserved cysteine and the conserved F or W are not part of the CDR3 here. Not all rows give a size; the values are once, few, many and, for expanded clones, a class.

>TRBV5-1|NA|TRBJ1-1
ASSQAGRAMNTEAF
>TRBV5-1|NA|TRBJ2-7
ASSSPQGSRIKIYEQY
>TRBV5-4|NA|TRBJ1-1
ASSFRQGGEAF
>TRBV5-1|NA|TRBJ2-5
ASSTGLQEETQY
>TRBV6-1|NA|TRBJ1-2
ASEPPLRGGYT
>TRBV7-3|few|TRBJ2-1
ASSLISGGAYEQF
>TRBV4-2|NA|TRBJ2-5
ASSQDREETQY
>TRBV2|NA|TRBJ2-5
ASPRLAGEVAQETQY
>TRBV4-3|few|TRBJ1-2
ASSQVLNRDNYGYT
>TRBV4-3|NA|TRBJ1-1
ASSQDRLSEAF
>TRBV28|NA|TRBJ1-5
ASSFGQSNGNQPQH
>TRBV28|NA|TRBJ2-1
ASSLGGLAGAAQF
>TRBV7-3|NA|TRBJ1-3
ASSLTGTARNTIY
>TRBV7-8|few|TRBJ1-5
ASSFTAQPQH
>TRBV7-7|NA|TRBJ2-5
ASSLRGEQETQY
>TRBV6-1|NA|TRBJ1-4
ASTAAKGGEKLF
>TRBV27|NA|TRBJ1-4
ASSLSIDSTNEKLF
>TRBV19|NA|TRBJ2-1
ASSITNRGSGNEQF
>TRBV4-3|NA|TRBJ2-1
ASSQDRSSYNEQF
>TRBV11-1|NA|TRBJ2-7
ASSLGRDSTYEQY
>TRBV4-1|NA|TRBJ2-1
ASSQDQGGNEQF
>TRBV4-2|NA|TRBJ1-2
ASSQDRDRGASH
>TRBV6-5|NA|TRBJ2-5
ASSPGLAPVETQY
>TRBV5-1|NA|TRBJ2-3
ASGLAGAGATQY
>TRBV28|NA|TRBJ2-2
ASIRTGGRTGELF
>TRBV2|NA|TRBJ2-4
ASRATEGIRKNIQY
>TRBV5-6|once|TRBJ2-2
ASSRDFSPPGELF
>TRBV5-1|NA|TRBJ1-4
ASEKQVNEKLF
>TRBV16|NA|TRBJ1-1
ASSSSGTGGGTEAF
>TRBV7-3|once|TRBJ2-2
ASSLVGDTGELF